These 26 T cell receptor beta chains originate from one sample sequenced in a study of blood T cell repertoires in COVID-19. Generated by immunoSEQ multiplex PCR, the TCRdb table keeps only in-frame clones and is missing some. The sample lists 65,000 to 75,000 clones, 86% occurring once. The sample consisted of peripheral blood. These receptors all stem from a man aged 50-59 years with active COVID-19.

The rearrangement joins TRBV10-3 to TRBJ2-1; 9 bases agree with TRBD1. The germline gives CDR1 ENHRY, CDR2 SYGVKD. Germline trimming cut 5 bases from V and 9 bases from J; bases unmatched to any gene: 2. This CDR3 is 12 amino acids long. DNA for the CDR3: TGTGCCATCAGTTGGACAGGGGTTGAGCAGTTCTTC. Amino acid sequence: CAISWTGVEQFF.

This clone was found a few times. This chain links TRBV6-4 with TRBJ2-3, with 9 positions matching TRBD2. Germline-derived CDR1 and CDR2 are MRHNA and SNTAGT. This CDR3 comprises 14 residues. J lost 1 base, V lost 4 bases, and 0 bases had no gene match. As DNA, the CDR3 is TGTGCCAGCAGTGTAGCGGGAGGCACAGATACGCAGTATTTT. Its protein is CASSVAGGTDTQYF.

CDR3 loop: CASNHGRGNRYGYTF. DNA of the CDR3: TGTGCCAGCAACCATGGCAGGGGTAATAGGTATGGCTACACCTTC. This chain joins TRBV5-6 and TRBJ1-2, with D possibly being TRBD1 (6 bases). The CDR3 covers 15 residues. V shed 6 bases and J shed 5 bases, with 20 bases lying between them. Germline loops: CDR1 SGHDT, CDR2 YYEEEE.

This clone was found a few times. The V and J genes are TRBV6-1 and TRBJ2-3, with 9 bases matching TRBD2. CDR1 and CDR2 from the germline V gene are MNHNS and SASEGT. The J segment lost 4 bases and the V segment lost 3 bases, leaving 5 bases of the junction unmatched. This CDR3 spans 15 amino acids. The CDR3 sequence: CASSEAGGGADTQYF. In DNA form, the CDR3 reads TGTGCCAGCAGTGAGGCGGGAGGGGGGGCAGATACGCAGTATTTT.

This clone is a singleton in its sample. The chain's CDR3 is CASSLRGPGSGGEKLFF. CDR3 DNA: TGTGCCAGCAGCCTTCGTGGCCCAGGGTCGGGTGGTGAAAAACTGTTTTTT. V gene TRBV11-2 combines with J gene TRBJ1-4, with a possible D match to TRBD1 (5 bases). The CDR3 runs 17 residues. V lost 5 bases and J lost 7, with 23 bases in between. Germline values: CDR1 SGHAT, CDR2 FQNNGV.

The V gene is TRBV9, the J gene TRBJ2-6; D is perhaps TRBD1 (5 bases). The CDR3 contains 16 residues. Germline CDR1 and CDR2: SGDLS and YYNGEE. The germline V and J ends were trimmed by 4 bases and 0 bases, with 11 bases remaining between them. The CDR3 DNA sequence: TGTGCCAGCAGCCCCCGCAGGGCCTCTGGGGCCAACGTCCTGACTTTC. Its translation: CASSPRRASGANVLTF.

The chain joins TRBV19 to TRBJ2-7; 9 nucleotides line up with TRBD1. Germline CDR1 reads LNHDA; CDR2 reads SQIVND (reference sequence). The CDR3 spans 14 residues. With V trimmed by 3 bases and J by 3 bases, 3 bases remained unmatched. This chain's CDR3 is CASSMDRGNYEQYF. CDR3 DNA: TGTGCCAGTAGTATGGACAGGGGAAACTACGAGCAGTACTTC.

This clone was seen once. The V and J genes are TRBV2 and TRBJ2-2; possibly TRBD2 for D (5 bases). The germline CDR1 and CDR2 sequences are SNHLY and FYNNEI. The CDR3 has 14 amino acids. Between the trimmed V and J ends, which lost 4 bases and 2 bases, there was a span of 8 bases. Here the CDR3 DNA reads TGTGCCAGCAGTGTTGGGAGAAACACCGGGGAGCTGTTTTTT. It encodes CASSVGRNTGELFF.

The gene calls are TRBV27 and TRBJ2-4, with a weak D call TRBD1 (6 bases). The CDR3 covers 14 residues. Germline assignment: CDR1 MNHEY and CDR2 SMNVEV (reference sequence). The V end lost 5 bases, the J end lost 6 bases, and 14 bases lay between the germline ends. CDR3 nucleotide sequence: TGTGCCAGCAGTCCCTCCTGGACAGTAAACATTCAGTACTTC. Translated, it gives CASSPSWTVNIQYF.

This chain connects TRBV2 to TRBJ2-7; 9 bases fit TRBD1. CDR3 length equals 16 residues. The ends lost 5 bases at V and 2 bases at J; junction bases unmatched: 10. Germline V lookup: CDR1 SNHLY, CDR2 FYNNEI. The CDR3, as DNA: TGTGCCAGCAGTCCCCTACAGGGGGCAAACCCCTACGAGCAGTACTTC. This encodes CASSPLQGANPYEQYF.

The chain carries TRBV27 and TRBJ1-1; no clear D gene. Trimming removed 3 bases at V and 1 base at J, with 6 bases between. Germline V gives CDR1 MNHEY, CDR2 SMNVEV (reference sequence). The CDR3 spans 13 residues. The CDR3 DNA reads TGTGCCAGCAGTTTGTTCTCGAACACTGAAGCTTTCTTT. As protein: CASSLFSNTEAFF.

The V gene is TRBV5-1, the J gene TRBJ2-7, with 14 nucleotides matching TRBD2. The CDR3 covers 18 residues. Germline V gene data show CDR1 as SGHRS and CDR2 as YFSETQ. V trimming: 1 base; J trimming: 3 bases; junction bases outside the gene matches: 9. The CDR3 sequence: CASSLMGTSGSVVYEQYF. In nucleotides, the CDR3 is TGCGCCAGCAGCTTGATGGGGACTAGCGGGAGCGTGGTCTACGAGCAGTACTTC.

This chain connects TRBV27 to TRBJ1-2; TRBD1 is a possible D gene (5 bases). From germline, CDR1 is MNHEY and CDR2 SMNVEV (reference sequence). V was pared by 5 bases and J by 2 bases, with 9 bases between. This CDR3 has 13 residues. CDR3 amino acids: CASSQTVNYGYTF. The CDR3 DNA reads as TGTGCCAGCAGTCAGACAGTGAACTATGGCTACACCTTC.

The chain links TRBV7-9 to TRBJ1-1; no definite D call. Per the germline V gene, CDR1 is SEHNR and CDR2 is FQNEAQ (reference sequence). Trimming removed 5 bases from V and 7 bases from J, with 14 bases in between. CDR3 length equals 13 residues. CDR3 sequence reads: CASSPTVISEAFF. The CDR3 bases are TGTGCCAGCAGCCCCACGGTGATTAGTGAAGCTTTCTTT.

This chain links TRBV7-6 with TRBJ2-6; D perhaps matches TRBD2 (5 bases). The CDR3 consists of 21 residues. Per the germline V gene, CDR1 is SGHVS and CDR2 is FNYEAQ. With 5 bases removed from V and 0 bases from J, the gap between germline ends came to 26 bases. The CDR3 region has the DNA TGTGCCAGCAGCCCTAGTACCCCCTCTAGCCAGCAGCGCTCTGGGGCCAACGTCCTGACTTTC. Amino acids: CASSPSTPSSQQRSGANVLTF.

The chain couples TRBV6-5 to TRBJ1-5, with D tentatively TRBD1 (5 bases). Trimming pared 6 bases from V and 4 bases from J, leaving 13 bases between. Germline-derived CDR1 and CDR2 are MNHEY and SVGAGI. CDR3 length: 14 amino acids. DNA of the CDR3: TGTGCCAGCAGATCCTCAGGGACTAATCAGCCCCAGCATTTT. Protein: CASRSSGTNQPQHF.

This chain uses TRBV29-1 with TRBJ2-1; 9 nucleotides match TRBD1. Germline loops: CDR1 SQVTM, CDR2 ANQGSEA. V lost 1 base and J lost 0; bases outside the gene matches: 10. This CDR3 spans 18 amino acids. The CDR3 DNA reads as TGCAGCGTTGAAGCCGATAACAGGGGGCGAAGCTCCTACAATGAGCAGTTCTTC. It encodes CSVEADNRGRSSYNEQFF.

Here the CDR3 DNA reads TGTGCCAGCAGTTTAGGGACAGGGAGGAATTCACCCCTCCACTTT. Translated: CASSLGTGRNSPLHF. J is TRBJ1-6 and V is TRBV28, with TRBD1 matching over 9 bases. CDR3 length equals 15 residues. Germline V gene data show CDR1 as MDHEN and CDR2 as SYDVKM. J was trimmed by 7 bases and V by 2 bases; bases with no gene match: 3.

V and J are TRBV6-2 or TRBV6-3 and TRBJ1-5; D might be TRBD1 (5 bases). Per the germline V gene, CDR1 is MNHEY and CDR2 is SVGEGT. Trimming pared 0 bases from V and 0 bases from J, leaving 6 bases between. The CDR3 runs 15 residues. CDR3 sequence: CASSYSGGSNQPQHF. The DNA of the CDR3 is TGTGCCAGCAGTTACTCGGGGGGTAGCAATCAGCCCCAGCATTTT.

This clone was counted once. This chain uses TRBV7-8 with TRBJ2-1; D is possibly TRBD2 (5 bases). CDR3 size: 15 residues. CDR1 and CDR2 from the germline V gene are SGHVS and FQNEAQ. V was trimmed by 5 bases and J by 4 bases, leaving 15 bases between them. CDR3 amino acids: CASSGRSGKYNEQFF. DNA for the CDR3: TGTGCCAGCAGCGGTCGGAGCGGTAAATACAATGAGCAGTTCTTC.

This clone was observed once. The chain carries TRBV13 and TRBJ1-4; no reliable D call. Germline CDR1 is PRHDT and CDR2 is FYEKMQ (reference sequence). The V end was cut by 0 bases, the J end by 2 bases, with 4 bases between. The CDR3 extends over 14 amino acids. The CDR3 nucleotides are TGTGCCAGCAGCTTAGGACAGACTAATGAAAAACTGTTTTTT. This encodes CASSLGQTNEKLFF.

This clone was seen once. The genes are TRBV7-2 and TRBJ1-3; D possibly corresponds to TRBD1 (5 bases). V dropped 5 bases and J dropped 1 base, with 9 bases sitting between them. Germline lookup yields CDR1 SGHTA and CDR2 FQGNSA. This CDR3 region has 14 residues. DNA of the CDR3: TGTGCCAGCAGCGGCAGGGTTTCTGGAAACACCATATATTTT. Translated: CASSGRVSGNTIYF.

This clone was seen a handful of times. The chain couples TRBV27 to TRBJ1-6; 10 positions agree with TRBD1. The germline gives CDR1 MNHEY, CDR2 SMNVEV (reference sequence). The ends lost 6 bases at V and 14 bases at J; junction bases unmatched: 7. CDR3 length: 13 residues. The CDR3: CASSRQGAWTLHF. DNA of the CDR3: TGTGCCAGCAGCAGACAGGGGGCTTGGACCCTCCACTTT.

This clone has just one count. The chain employs TRBV18 and TRBJ1-1; D might be TRBD1 (5 bases). The V end lost 3 bases, the J end lost 4 bases, and 12 bases lay between the germline ends. Germline assignment: CDR1 KGHSH and CDR2 LQKENI. This CDR3 has 14 amino acids. DNA of the CDR3: TGTGCCAGCTCACCGTCGGGGGGGTCCACTGAAGCTTTCTTT. Residues: CASSPSGGSTEAFF. The whole variable domain, remainder taken from reference TRBV18 and TRBJ1-1, is NAGVMQNPRHLVRRRGQEARLRCSPMKGHSHVYWYRQLPEEGLKFMVYLQKENIIDESGMPKERFSAEFPKEGPSILRIQQVVRGDSAAYFCASSPSGGSTEAFFGQGTRLTVV.

The chain has TRBV7-8 and TRBJ1-5; D uncertain. The length of the CDR3 is 16 residues. V was trimmed by 8 bases and J by 5 bases, leaving 22 bases between them. Germline CDR1 SGHVS, CDR2 FQNEAQ. CDR3 DNA: TGTGCCAGCCCCCCCGGAGAGGGTCGGGAGGATCAGCCCCAGCATTTT. It translates to CASPPGEGREDQPQHF.

V gene TRBV19 combines with J gene TRBJ2-3, with 7 nucleotides matching TRBD1. The ends lost 5 bases at V and 2 bases at J; junction bases unmatched: 4. The CDR3 runs to 14 residues. From germline, CDR1 is LNHDA and CDR2 SQIVND (reference sequence). CDR3 sequence reads: CASSLGTDTDTQYF. CDR3 DNA: TGTGCCAGTAGTCTGGGGACAGACACAGATACGCAGTATTTT.